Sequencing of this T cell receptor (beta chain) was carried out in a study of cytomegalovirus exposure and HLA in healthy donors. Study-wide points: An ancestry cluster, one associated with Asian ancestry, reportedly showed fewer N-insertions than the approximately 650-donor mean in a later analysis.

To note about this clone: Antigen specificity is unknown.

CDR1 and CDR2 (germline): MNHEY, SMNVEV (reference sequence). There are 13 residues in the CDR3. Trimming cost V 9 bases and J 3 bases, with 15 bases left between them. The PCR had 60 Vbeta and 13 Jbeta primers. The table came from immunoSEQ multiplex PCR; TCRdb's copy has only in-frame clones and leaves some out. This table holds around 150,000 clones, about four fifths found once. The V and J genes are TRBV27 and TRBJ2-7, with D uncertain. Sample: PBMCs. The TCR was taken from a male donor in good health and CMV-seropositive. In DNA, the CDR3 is TGTGCCAGAGGAGAACTTTTTCTCTACGAGCAGTACTTC. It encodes CARGELFLYEQYF.